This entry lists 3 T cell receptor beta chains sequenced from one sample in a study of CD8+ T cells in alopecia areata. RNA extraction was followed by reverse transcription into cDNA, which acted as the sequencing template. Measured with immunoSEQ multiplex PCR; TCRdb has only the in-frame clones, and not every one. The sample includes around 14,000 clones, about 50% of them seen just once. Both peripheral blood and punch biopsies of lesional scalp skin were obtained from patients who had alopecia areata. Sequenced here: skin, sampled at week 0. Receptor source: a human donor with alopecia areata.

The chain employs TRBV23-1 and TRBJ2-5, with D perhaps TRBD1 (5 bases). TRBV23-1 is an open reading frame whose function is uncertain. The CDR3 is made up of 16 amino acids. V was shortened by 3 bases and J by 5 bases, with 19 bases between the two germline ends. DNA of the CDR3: TGCGCCAGCAGTCAGAGGTATCAGACTCCAGGGGAGACCCAGTACTTC. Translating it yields CASSQRYQTPGETQYF.

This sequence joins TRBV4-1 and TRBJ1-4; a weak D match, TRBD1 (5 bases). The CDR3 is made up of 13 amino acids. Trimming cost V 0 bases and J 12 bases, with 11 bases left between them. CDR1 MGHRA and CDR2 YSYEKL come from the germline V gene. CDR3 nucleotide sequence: TGCGCCAGCAGCCAAGATTGGAGAGGGGAACTGTTTTTT. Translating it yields CASSQDWRGELFF.

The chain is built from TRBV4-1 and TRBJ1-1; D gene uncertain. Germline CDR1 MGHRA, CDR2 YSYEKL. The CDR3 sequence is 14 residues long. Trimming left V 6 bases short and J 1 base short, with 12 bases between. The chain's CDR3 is CASRGHLKNTEAFF. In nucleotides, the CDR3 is TGCGCCAGCAGAGGGCATTTAAAGAACACTGAAGCTTTCTTT.